This is a list of T cell receptor beta chains from one sample in a study of shared clonotypes between healthy human individuals. Sequenced by immunoSEQ multiplex PCR; TCRdb stores in-frame clones only, minus some. The table shows about 1.9 million clones, with 90% to 95% occurring only once. The sequenced material came from naive CD8+ T cells from PBMCs. These receptors came from a man aged 18 to 29 in good health. Some clones in this sample may be carry-over from other donors' samples. Both conserved end residues are trimmed from each CDR3.

V gene	J gene	CDR3 protein
TRBV5-4	TRBJ1-2	ASSTKTGDYGYT
TRBV10-3	TRBJ2-7	AIRLGGSGSYEQY
TRBV15	TRBJ1-1	ATSRDVRTGWTEAF
TRBV9	TRBJ1-1	ASSLGGLGTEAF
TRBV5-5	TRBJ2-1	ASSLESRLAGSNEQF
TRBV6-6	TRBJ2-2	ASNGNSYTGELF
TRBV4-1	TRBJ2-7	ASSPASGSYEQY
TRBV5-8	TRBJ2-7	ASSLDGNRGGEQY
TRBV27	TRBJ1-5	ASRSGTGGDQPQH
TRBV6-6	TRBJ2-2	ASSPSSTGELF
TRBV27	TRBJ2-1	ASSLTLAGVSYNEQF
TRBV9	TRBJ2-7	ASSRGSSYEQY
TRBV7-9	TRBJ2-7	ASTPPVSYEQY
TRBV5-4	TRBJ2-2	ASSLDRTNTGELF
TRBV4-1	TRBJ1-5	ASSQSRVRNQPQH
TRBV2	TRBJ2-3	ASTSLGQVSDTQY
TRBV2	TRBJ2-7	ASSEPATYEQY
TRBV27	TRBJ2-1	ASSLTGTSYYNEQF
TRBV7-9	TRBJ2-2	ASSQDRVNTGELF
TRBV4-1	TRBJ1-2	ASSQDRGTGYGYT
TRBV6-5	TRBJ1-5	ASSSSGQGGNQPQH
TRBV5-6	TRBJ2-7	ASSFGASGRYEQY
TRBV5-4	TRBJ2-7	ASSRGDRAYEQY
TRBV11-2	TRBJ1-1	ASSPWGGDTEAF
TRBV11-2	TRBJ2-7	ASSSGTPSSYEQY
TRBV27	TRBJ2-3	ASSLLGTHTQY
TRBV11-2	TRBJ2-1	ASSPDATAYNEQF
TRBV6-1	TRBJ2-7	AGRRDSSYEQY
TRBV9	TRBJ2-7	ASSGGHPGHEQY
TRBV7-8	TRBJ1-1	ASSLRGRETEAF
TRBV7-6	TRBJ2-5	ASSSAQPQY
TRBV5-5	TRBJ1-5	ASSLFWDSSNQPQH
TRBV11-2	TRBJ2-7	ASFGGWDSYEQY
TRBV9	TRBJ2-3	ASSVEVSALGDTQY
TRBV7-9	TRBJ2-3	ASSPNFPTLSTDTQY
TRBV6-4	TRBJ1-2	ASSDTRAGGYGYT
TRBV7-9	TRBJ1-2	ASSSLGRNNYGYT
TRBV6-5	TRBJ1-4	ASSYDYRGRGEKLF
TRBV19	TRBJ2-4	ASSIEAGSLAKNIQY
TRBV14	TRBJ1-2	ASSHRQANYGYT